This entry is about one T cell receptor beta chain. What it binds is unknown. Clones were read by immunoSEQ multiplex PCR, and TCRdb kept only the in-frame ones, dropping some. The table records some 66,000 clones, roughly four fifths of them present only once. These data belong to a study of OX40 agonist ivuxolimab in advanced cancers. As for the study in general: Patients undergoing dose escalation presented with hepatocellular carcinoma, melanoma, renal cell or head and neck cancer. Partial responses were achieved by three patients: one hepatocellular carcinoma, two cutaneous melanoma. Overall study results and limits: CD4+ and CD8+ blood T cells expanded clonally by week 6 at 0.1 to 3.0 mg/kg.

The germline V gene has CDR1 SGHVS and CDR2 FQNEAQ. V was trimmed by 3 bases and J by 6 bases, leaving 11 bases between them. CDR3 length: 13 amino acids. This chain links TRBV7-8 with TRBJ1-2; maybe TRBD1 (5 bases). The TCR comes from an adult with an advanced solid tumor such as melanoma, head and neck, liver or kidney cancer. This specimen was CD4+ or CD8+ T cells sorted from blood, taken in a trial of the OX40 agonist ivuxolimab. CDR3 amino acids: CASSFVRGDGYTF. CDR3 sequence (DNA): TGTGCCAGCAGCTTCGTAAGGGGCGATGGCTACACCTTC. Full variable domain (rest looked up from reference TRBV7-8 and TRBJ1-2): GAGVSQSPRYKVAKRGQDVALRCDPISGHVSLFWYQQALGQGPEFLTYFQNEAQLDKSGLPSDRFFAERPEGSVSTLKIQRTQQEDSAVYLCASSFVRGDGYTFGSGTRLTVV.